This entry describes one T cell receptor beta chain. Its antigen is unknown. This entry comes from a study of blood T cells in healthy people across ages. Study details: About one barcoded beta molecule per two T cells was the capture yield of template switching.

Next came a second PCR, run for about 6 to 11 cycles, which used a sample-barcoded 5' primer along with a J-beta primer mix. Tags on each cDNA molecule came from a template-switch adaptor with 12 random nucleotides. The study obtained at least 2.5 million CDR3-containing paired-end reads from every sample. A single record per CDR3 protein comes from TCRdb applying MiXCR to the 5' RACE reads. The repertoire holds about 1.4 million distinct CDR3 sequences, with 55% to 75% as singletons. General study findings and limits: Samples with more naive T cells showed higher observed beta diversity.

The specimen was blood. The origin of this receptor is a man younger than 35 in good health.

CDR3 DNA sequence: TGCAGCGTTGAAGTGACAGGAGCTAACACTGAAGCTTTCTTT. Its translation is CSVEVTGANTEAFF. The gene calls are TRBV29-1 and TRBJ1-1, with D perhaps TRBD1 (6 bases). CDR1 and CDR2 (germline): SQVTM, ANQGSEA. V was clipped by 1 base and J by 2 bases, with 11 bases between them. This CDR3 is built from 14 residues.